The 30 T cell receptor beta chains below were found in one sample sequenced in a study of blood T cell repertoires in COVID-19. The method was immunoSEQ multiplex PCR; TCRdb's version includes in-frame clones alone and lacks a portion of them. The table has approximately 390,000 clones, around 87% seen once; the top ten hold roughly 2%. The sequencing input was peripheral blood. The receptors originated from a woman aged 55-69 years with COVID-19, enrolled during active disease.

The chain carries TRBV9 and TRBJ1-1, with no clear D. This CDR3 spans 15 amino acids. V lost 0 bases to trimming and J lost 2 bases, with 11 bases between them. Germline loops: CDR1 SGDLS, CDR2 YYNGEE. CDR3 in DNA: TGTGCCAGCAGCGTAGTTTCTCGGGGAAACACTGAAGCTTTCTTT. Amino acids: CASSVVSRGNTEAFF.

The chain couples TRBV6-6 to TRBJ2-5; TRBD2 matches at 9 bases. Germline assignment: CDR1 MNHNY and CDR2 SVGAGI (reference sequence). This CDR3 comprises 15 residues. With 0 bases clipped from V and 4 bases from J, the junction kept 3 bases outside the gene matches. In nucleotides, the CDR3 is TGTGCCAGCAGTTACTCGGCGGGGGGGGTAGAGACCCAGTACTTC. Translated, it gives CASSYSAGGVETQYF.

This clone was detected a few times. The chain carries TRBV6-5 and TRBJ2-1; D is possibly TRBD1 (5 bases). The CDR3 runs 15 residues. Germline CDR1 reads MNHEY; CDR2 reads SVGAGI. Trimming left V 7 bases short and J 7 bases short, with 20 bases between. CDR3 protein: CASTNSVRTSNEQFF. CDR3 coding DNA: TGTGCCAGCACTAACTCGGTAAGGACATCGAATGAGCAGTTCTTC.

CDR3 region: CASSHYKNTEAFF. In nucleotides, the CDR3 is TGTGCCAGCAGCCATTATAAGAACACTGAAGCTTTCTTT. The rearrangement links TRBV3-1 (or the pseudogene TRBV3-2) to TRBJ1-1; D is uncertain. The length of the CDR3 is 13 residues. V was trimmed by 3 bases and J by 1 base, leaving 6 bases between them. The germline V gene has CDR1 LGHDT and CDR2 YNNKEL (reference sequence).

The J gene is TRBJ2-3, the V gene TRBV6-6; 10 positions agree with TRBD2. The CDR3 has 16 amino acids. V was clipped by 5 bases and J by 5 bases; unmatched bases: 10. CDR1 and CDR2 (germline): MNHNY, SVGAGI (reference sequence). CDR3 loop: CASSPVSGGAGDTQYF. Written as DNA, the CDR3 is TGTGCCAGCAGTCCCGTGAGCGGGGGGGCCGGAGATACGCAGTATTTT.

This sequence joins TRBV4-2 and TRBJ2-3; 7 bases are a match to TRBD2. After removal of 0 bases from V and 3 bases from J, the junction contained 9 bases not matched to a gene. This CDR3 has 17 residues. CDR1 is LGHNA, CDR2 YNFKEQ, per germline. CDR3 DNA sequence: TGTGCCAGCAGCCAAGAATGGGAGGGTGCGGGTACAGATACGCAGTATTTT. Amino acid sequence: CASSQEWEGAGTDTQYF.

Concerning this clone itself: Other DNA sequences of this sample code for an identical CDR3. The V and J genes are TRBV5-5 and TRBJ2-7; 8 nucleotides line up with TRBD1. With 5 bases clipped from V and 6 bases from J, the junction kept 7 bases outside the gene matches. The CDR3 runs 13 residues. The germline V gene has CDR1 SGHKS and CDR2 YYEKEE (reference sequence). The CDR3 sequence: CASSSQGAGEQYF. DNA of the CDR3: TGTGCCAGCAGTTCCCAGGGGGCCGGCGAGCAGTACTTC.

This clone was seen a handful of times. J is TRBJ1-6 and V is TRBV18; 9 bases align to TRBD1. The CDR3 has 20 residues. Germline CDR1 reads KGHSH; CDR2 reads LQKENI. The trim removed 3 bases at V and 6 bases at J, leaving 18 bases unmatched. Here the CDR3 DNA reads TGTGCCAGCTCACCGTTACTTACCGGGACAGGGTCAACTGGTAATTCACCCCTCCACTTT. Protein sequence: CASSPLLTGTGSTGNSPLHF.

The chain links TRBV5-1 to TRBJ2-1; 7 positions agree with TRBD2. Per germline, CDR1 SGHRS and CDR2 YFSETQ. The CDR3 sequence is 17 residues long. V dropped 0 bases and J dropped 5; count of bases not matched to a gene: 11. The CDR3 here is CASSLAKLSGGHNEQFF. The CDR3 nucleotides read TGCGCCAGCAGCTTGGCCAAATTGTCGGGGGGACACAATGAGCAGTTCTTC. Full variable domain (remainder filled in from reference TRBV5-1 and TRBJ2-1): KAGVTQTPRYLIKTRGQQVTLSCSPISGHRSVSWYQQTPGQGLQFLFEYFSETQRNKGNFPGRFSGRQFSNSRSEMNVSTLELGDSALYLCASSLAKLSGGHNEQFFGPGTRLTVL.

This chain links TRBV6-5 with TRBJ2-1; 8 nucleotides agree with TRBD2. This CDR3 comprises 15 residues. V trimming: 2 bases; J trimming: 9 bases; junction bases outside the gene matches: 9. Germline CDR1 is MNHEY and CDR2 is SVGAGI. CDR3 in amino acids: CASSYSTGRETEQFF. The CDR3 DNA is TGTGCCAGCAGTTACAGCACCGGGAGGGAGACTGAGCAGTTCTTC.

The V and J genes are TRBV7-9 and TRBJ2-7, with 7 bases lining up with TRBD1. V shed 7 bases and J 3 bases; nucleotides not matched to a gene: 9. Germline V gene sequence: CDR1 SEHNR, CDR2 FQNEAQ (reference sequence). This CDR3 comprises 14 residues. In nucleotides, the CDR3 is TGTGCCAGCATAAATACAGGGGTCGGCTACGAGCAGTACTTC. Amino acid sequence: CASINTGVGYEQYF.

The chain carries TRBV5-1 and TRBJ2-3; the match to TRBD2 covers 11 bases. The CDR3 is 16 amino acids. Germline lookup yields CDR1 SGHRS and CDR2 YFSETQ. The trim removed 0 bases at V and 4 bases at J, leaving 4 bases unmatched. Written as DNA, the CDR3 is TGCGCCAGCAGCTTGGAGCTAGCGGGGGGAGCAGATACGCAGTATTTT. This codes for CASSLELAGGADTQYF.

DNA for the CDR3: TGTGCCAGCAGCCCGCAGGGGACAACGAGCGGCTACACCTTC. Its protein product is CASSPQGTTSGYTF. The rearrangement joins TRBV14 to TRBJ1-2; a weak D match, TRBD1 (6 bases). The CDR3 has 14 amino acids. CDR1 SGHDN and CDR2 FVKESK come from the germline V gene. Trimming removed 4 bases from V and 8 bases from J, with 17 bases in between.

The count of this clone is one. CDR3 residues: CASGLDGTRVYEQYF. CDR3 bases: TGTGCTAGTGGTTTGGACGGGACTCGAGTCTACGAGCAGTACTTC. This chain connects TRBV12-5 to TRBJ2-7, with D possibly being TRBD2 (6 bases). Trimming left V 1 base short and J 3 bases short, with 13 bases between. The CDR3 loop spans 15 amino acids. Per the germline V gene, CDR1 is LGHNT and CDR2 is FRNRAP.

In this sample, this clone turned up once. V gene TRBV5-8 combines with J gene TRBJ2-3; 7 nucleotides match TRBD1. Trimming removed 0 bases from V and 3 bases from J; junction bases left unmatched: 4. The length of the CDR3 is 15 residues. Germline CDR1 reads SGHTS; CDR2 reads YDEGEE. The chain's CDR3 is CASSLGQGSTDTQYF. CDR3 nucleotides: TGTGCCAGCAGCTTGGGACAGGGTTCGACAGATACGCAGTATTTT.

The chain uses TRBV7-9 and TRBJ1-6, with TRBD1 matching over 12 bases. Germline-derived CDR1 and CDR2 are SEHNR and FQNEAQ (reference sequence). V was clipped by 6 bases and J by 8 bases; unmatched bases: 8. This CDR3 has 16 residues. CDR3 in amino acids: CASSPYGTGGYSPLHF. The CDR3 nucleotides are TGTGCCAGCAGTCCATACGGGACAGGGGGCTATTCACCCCTCCACTTT.

The chain links TRBV28 to TRBJ1-4; TRBD1 matches at 10 bases. The CDR3 is 14 amino acids. Looked up from germline, CDR1 is MDHEN and CDR2 is SYDVKM. V was pared by 6 bases and J by 6 bases, with 4 bases of the junction left unmatched. CDR3 sequence (DNA): TGTGCCAGCAGCCCGACAGGGGGCGATGAAAAACTGTTTTTT. It yields the protein CASSPTGGDEKLFF.

The chain employs TRBV2 and TRBJ1-2; 8 bases line up with TRBD1. The CDR3 contains 14 residues. Germline V gene sequence: CDR1 SNHLY, CDR2 FYNNEI. The ends lost 4 bases at V and 5 bases at J; junction bases unmatched: 6. For the CDR3, the DNA is TGTGCCAGCAGTGCCGACGGGACAGGTTATGGCTACACCTTC. It specifies CASSADGTGYGYTF. Drawing the rest from reference TRBV2 and TRBJ1-2, the complete variable domain is EPEVTQTPSHQVTQMGQEVILRCVPISNHLYFYWYRQILGQKVEFLVSFYNNEISEKSEIFDDQFSVERPDGSNFTLKIRSTKLEDSAMYFCASSADGTGYGYTFGSGTRLTVV.

The gene calls are TRBV3-1 (or the pseudogene TRBV3-2) and TRBJ1-3, with unresolved D. The CDR3 totals 14 residues. Germline V gene data show CDR1 as LGHDT and CDR2 as YNNKEL (reference sequence). The V end was cut by 3 bases, the J end by 4 bases, with 10 bases between. CDR3 sequence: CASSHPAGGNTIYF. CDR3 nucleotide sequence: TGTGCCAGCAGCCACCCTGCGGGGGGAAACACCATATATTTT.

The gene calls are TRBV5-1 and TRBJ2-5, with 15 bases that match TRBD2. This CDR3 is 16 amino acids long. In germline, CDR1 is SGHRS, CDR2 YFSETQ. V gave up 3 bases and J gave up 4 bases; unmatched junction bases: 4. The CDR3 sequence: CASSSGTSGGIETQYF. For the CDR3, the DNA is TGCGCCAGCAGCTCAGGGACTAGCGGGGGGATAGAGACCCAGTACTTC.

V usage is TRBV19 and J usage is TRBJ1-1; D may be TRBD1 (5 bases). Germline assignment: CDR1 LNHDA and CDR2 SQIVND (reference sequence). The CDR3 loop spans 14 amino acids. Trimming removed 6 bases from V and 6 bases from J, with 17 bases in between. CDR3 residues: CASSPQGKVSEAFF. The DNA of the CDR3 is TGTGCCAGTAGCCCCCAGGGAAAGGTCTCTGAAGCTTTCTTT.

The V call is TRBV11-1, the J call TRBJ1-1; D possibly corresponds to TRBD1 (6 bases). CDR1 SGHAT and CDR2 FQDESV come from the germline V gene (reference sequence). The V and J ends lost 3 bases and 4 bases respectively, with 15 bases between them. The length of the CDR3 is 15 residues. The CDR3 reads CASSFNGQRGTEAFF. CDR3 in DNA: TGTGCCAGCAGCTTTAATGGACAGCGCGGCACTGAAGCTTTCTTT.

This chain joins TRBV23-1 and TRBJ2-7; D is perhaps TRBD2 (6 bases). TRBV23-1 is assigned to the ORF class and has an uncertain function. V lost 4 bases and J 5 bases, leaving 15 bases between the germline ends. The CDR3 covers 14 residues. The CDR3, as DNA: TGCGCCAGCAGTCCTCGGGGGACCGAAGACGAGCAGTACTTC. It is translated as CASSPRGTEDEQYF.

This chain connects TRBV19 to TRBJ2-5, with 13 positions matching TRBD2. This CDR3 has 16 residues. V lost 1 base to trimming and J lost 5 bases; unmatched junction nucleotides: 4. Looked up from germline, CDR1 is LNHDA and CDR2 is SQIVND (reference sequence). The CDR3 is CASSIGLAGGRETQYF. The CDR3 DNA is TGTGCCAGTAGTATAGGACTAGCGGGGGGTAGGGAGACCCAGTACTTC.

A note on this clone: The junction departs from the called germline gene at one end, perhaps through a read error. V is TRBV20-1 and J is TRBJ1-1; a possible D gene is TRBD1 (6 bases). This CDR3 spans 10 amino acids. Germline V gene lookup returns CDR1 DFQATT and CDR2 SNEGSKA (reference sequence). The CDR3 loop reads CSAQQGSELF. The CDR3 DNA reads TGCAGTGCACAGCAGGGGTCAGAACTTTTT.

This rearrangement joins TRBV9 to TRBJ1-6; a possible D gene is TRBD1 (5 bases). V lost 5 bases and J lost 5, with 11 bases in between. CDR1 and CDR2 (germline): SGDLS, YYNGEE. The CDR3 covers 14 residues. Written as DNA, the CDR3 is TGTGCCAGCAGTGTGACAGACCATAATTCACCCCTCCACTTT. This encodes CASSVTDHNSPLHF.

A note on this clone: The sample carries other DNA sequences with the same CDR3. The chain couples TRBV7-3 to TRBJ2-5; no firm D call. Per germline, CDR1 SGHTA and CDR2 FQGTGA. Trimming left V 1 base short and J 2 bases short, with 5 bases between. CDR3 length equals 13 residues. The CDR3 loop is CASSLSPQETQYF. In DNA form, the CDR3 reads TGTGCCAGCAGCTTAAGTCCGCAAGAGACCCAGTACTTC.

The chain employs TRBV2 and TRBJ1-5, with TRBD1 matching over 9 bases. There are 15 residues in the CDR3. Germline V gene lookup returns CDR1 SNHLY and CDR2 FYNNEI. V lost 6 bases, J lost 3 bases, and 6 bases stayed unmatched. DNA of the CDR3: TGTGCCAGCAGCAACAGGGGGCTGGACAATCAGCCCCAGCATTTT. It yields the protein CASSNRGLDNQPQHF.

The chain uses TRBV10-3 and TRBJ1-2, with 10 positions matching TRBD1. Germline trimming cut 7 bases from V and 3 bases from J; bases unmatched to any gene: 5. CDR1 is ENHRY and CDR2 is SYGVKD in the germline V gene. This CDR3 is built from 14 residues. The CDR3 DNA reads TGTGCCATCAAAGAAGGGACAGGGGACTATGGCTACACCTTC. Translation gives CAIKEGTGDYGYTF.

The V and J genes are TRBV9 and TRBJ2-5, with 9 bases identical to TRBD1. V lost 4 bases to trimming and J lost 5 bases; unmatched junction nucleotides: 12. Germline CDR1 SGDLS, CDR2 YYNGEE. CDR3 size: 16 residues. DNA of the CDR3: TGTGCCAGCAGCACCGGGACAGGGACTCCTCGGGAGACCCAGTACTTC. Amino acids: CASSTGTGTPRETQYF.